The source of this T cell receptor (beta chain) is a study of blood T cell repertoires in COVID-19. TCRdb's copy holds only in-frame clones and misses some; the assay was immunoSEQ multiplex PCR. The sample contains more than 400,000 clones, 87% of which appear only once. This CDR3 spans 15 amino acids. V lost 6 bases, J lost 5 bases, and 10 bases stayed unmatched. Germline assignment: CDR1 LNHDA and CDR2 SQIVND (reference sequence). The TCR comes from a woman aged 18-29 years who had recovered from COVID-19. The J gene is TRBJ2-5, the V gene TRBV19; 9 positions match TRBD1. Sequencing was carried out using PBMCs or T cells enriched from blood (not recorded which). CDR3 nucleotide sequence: TGTGCCAGTAGGCCCGACAGGGGGGTGGTGGAGACCCAGTACTTC. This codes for CASRPDRGVVETQYF.